One and the same sample provided the 15 T cell receptor beta chains below, sequenced in a study of blood T cell repertoires in COVID-19. Here immunoSEQ multiplex PCR was the method, and the copy in TCRdb shows in-frame clones only, minus some. The top ten hold approximately 0.99% of the sample, which has fewer than 450,000 clones, about 90% seen once. The sample comprised PBMCs or T cells enriched from blood (not recorded which). The source is a woman aged 25 to 39 who had recovered from COVID-19.

The CDR3 sequence is CASSRAGNFYNEQFF. CDR3 DNA sequence: TGTGCCAGCAGCCGGGCAGGGAACTTCTACAATGAGCAGTTCTTC. The J gene is TRBJ2-1, the V gene TRBV7-9; a possible D gene is TRBD1 (5 bases). Germline CDR1 SEHNR, CDR2 FQNEAQ (reference sequence). V lost 5 bases to trimming and J lost 3 bases, with 14 bases between them. The CDR3 has 15 amino acids.

The V call is TRBV6-2 or TRBV6-3, the J call TRBJ1-5; 10 positions agree with TRBD1. Germline loops: CDR1 MNHEY, CDR2 SVGEGT. The V gene end was trimmed by 6 bases and the J gene end by 4 bases; junction bases not matched to a gene: 9. CDR3 size: 16 residues. The CDR3 sequence: CASSSGTGEGNQPQHF. In DNA, the CDR3 is TGTGCCAGCAGCTCCGGGACAGGGGAAGGAAATCAGCCCCAGCATTTT.

This chain connects TRBV9 to TRBJ1-1; tentatively, D is TRBD1 (5 bases). V was trimmed by 0 bases and J by 8 bases, leaving 14 bases between them. This CDR3 is 14 amino acids long. The germline V gene encodes CDR1 SGDLS and CDR2 YYNGEE. CDR3 sequence: CASSVGGGAAEAFF. Here the CDR3 DNA reads TGTGCCAGCAGCGTAGGCGGAGGGGCGGCGGAAGCTTTCTTT.

This chain links TRBV5-4 with TRBJ1-6; D might be TRBD1 (6 bases). This CDR3 is 15 amino acids long. Germline CDR1 reads SGHNT; CDR2 reads YYREEE (reference sequence). Deletions cut 3 bases from V and 10 bases from J, with 17 bases between. As DNA, the CDR3 is TGTGCCAGCAGCTCTGAGGGGGTGCCTGGGTCACCCCTCCACTTT. Its protein is CASSSEGVPGSPLHF.

The chain combines TRBV4-1 with TRBJ2-1; TRBD2 agrees at 7 bases. V lost 3 bases and J lost 0; bases outside the gene matches: 20. Germline assignment: CDR1 MGHRA and CDR2 YSYEKL. This CDR3 is 21 amino acids long. In DNA, the CDR3 is TGCGCCAGCAGCCAGCCCTTGGGGCAGGGAGGGAGGGATAGCTCCTACAATGAGCAGTTCTTC. Translation gives CASSQPLGQGGRDSSYNEQFF.

The V and J genes are TRBV7-6 and TRBJ2-7; 10 bases map to TRBD2. This CDR3 is built from 21 residues. CDR1 and CDR2 (germline): SGHVS, FNYEAQ. V shed 1 base, J shed 0 bases, and the junction held 18 bases outside the gene matches. The CDR3: CASSLELGLAGVTTISYEQYF. In DNA form, the CDR3 reads TGTGCCAGCAGCTTAGAACTGGGGCTAGCGGGGGTAACCACAATCTCCTACGAGCAGTACTTC.

The chain carries TRBV10-2 and TRBJ1-5, with 7 bases fitting TRBD1. Germline V lookup: CDR1 WSHSY, CDR2 SAAADI. V shed 5 bases and J 2 bases; nucleotides not matched to a gene: 3. The CDR3 sequence is 14 residues long. CDR3 region: CASSPGTGNQPQHF. The CDR3 DNA sequence: TGCGCCAGCAGTCCAGGGACAGGCAATCAGCCCCAGCATTTT.

The J gene is TRBJ2-1, the V gene TRBV28; 7 bases are a match to TRBD2. The CDR3 runs to 12 residues. V lost 2 bases, J lost 10 bases, and 2 bases stayed unmatched. CDR1 is MDHEN, CDR2 SYDVKM, per germline. Here the CDR3 DNA reads TGTGCCAGCAGTTTAGAAGCGGGGGAGCAGTTCTTC. It yields the protein CASSLEAGEQFF.

The V and J genes are TRBV12-5 and TRBJ1-4; 7 positions match TRBD1. J was trimmed by 7 bases and V by 6 bases; bases with no gene match: 5. Germline V gene data show CDR1 as LGHNT and CDR2 as FRNRAP. The CDR3 spans 13 residues. The CDR3 sequence is CASGRDSSEKLFF. CDR3 in DNA: TGTGCTAGTGGGAGGGACAGCAGTGAAAAACTGTTTTTT.

V is TRBV25-1 and J is TRBJ2-1, with D possibly being TRBD2 (5 bases). V was clipped by 2 bases and J by 2 bases, with 10 bases between them. The CDR3 consists of 15 residues. Germline loops: CDR1 MGHDK, CDR2 SYGVNS. Here the CDR3 reads CASSERRNPYNEQFF. CDR3 bases: TGTGCCAGCAGTGAAAGGAGGAACCCCTACAATGAGCAGTTCTTC.

V and J are TRBV5-1 and TRBJ2-5; TRBD1 aligns across 12 bases. CDR3 length equals 14 residues. Germline V gene data show CDR1 as SGHRS and CDR2 as YFSETQ. J lost 5 bases, V lost 4 bases, and 3 bases had no gene match. CDR3 region: CASSGTGGTETQYF. The DNA of the CDR3 is TGCGCCAGCAGCGGGACAGGGGGCACGGAGACCCAGTACTTC.

The chain couples TRBV4-1 to TRBJ1-6; D not resolved. The CDR3 length is 17 residues. Trimming took off 0 bases at V and 6 bases at J, with 15 bases between the two ends. Germline-derived CDR1 and CDR2 are MGHRA and YSYEKL. The DNA of the CDR3 is TGCGCCAGCAGCCAAGACGGGGTTAAATTGGGTAATTCACCCCTCCACTTT. It codes for CASSQDGVKLGNSPLHF.

V usage is TRBV28 and J usage is TRBJ1-1; 7 bases fit TRBD1. Germline CDR1 is MDHEN and CDR2 is SYDVKM. The V and J ends lost 6 bases and 7 bases, in that order; junction bases with no gene match: 8. This CDR3 region has 13 residues. CDR3 amino acids: CASSLTGVSEAFF. The CDR3 nucleotides are TGTGCCAGCAGCCTTACAGGGGTAAGTGAAGCTTTCTTT.

The gene calls are TRBV25-1 and TRBJ1-5; 12 bases align to TRBD1. Germline V lookup: CDR1 MGHDK, CDR2 SYGVNS. The V segment lost 6 bases and the J segment 7 bases; nucleotides outside the gene matches: 4. This CDR3 has 14 residues. CDR3 sequence (DNA): TGTGCCAGCAGGGGGACAGGGGGCGAACAGCCCCAGCATTTT. Protein: CASRGTGGEQPQHF.

This chain connects TRBV11-2 to TRBJ1-6; D is unclear. Trimming pared 6 bases from V and 5 bases from J, leaving 14 bases between. This CDR3 spans 15 amino acids. Per germline, CDR1 SGHAT and CDR2 FQNNGV. The CDR3 bases are TGTGCCAGCAGTCCAAGGCGAGGAAATAATTCACCCCTCCACTTT. Translated: CASSPRRGNNSPLHF.